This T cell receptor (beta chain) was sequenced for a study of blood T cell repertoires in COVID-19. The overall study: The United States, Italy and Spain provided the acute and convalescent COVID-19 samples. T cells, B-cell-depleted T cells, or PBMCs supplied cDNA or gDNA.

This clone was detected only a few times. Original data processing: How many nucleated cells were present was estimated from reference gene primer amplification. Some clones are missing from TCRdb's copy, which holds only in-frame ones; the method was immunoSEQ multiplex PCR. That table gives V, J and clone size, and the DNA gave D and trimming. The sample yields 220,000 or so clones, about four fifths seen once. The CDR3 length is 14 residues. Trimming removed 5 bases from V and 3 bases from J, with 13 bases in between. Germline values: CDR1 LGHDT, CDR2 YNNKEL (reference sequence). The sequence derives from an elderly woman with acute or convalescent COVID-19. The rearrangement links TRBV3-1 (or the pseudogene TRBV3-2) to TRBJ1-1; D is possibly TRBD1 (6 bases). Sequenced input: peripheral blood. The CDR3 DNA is TGTGCCAGCAGCATACGACAGGAGTACACTGAAGCTTTCTTT. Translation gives CASSIRQEYTEAFF.